The rows below give T cell receptor beta chains drawn from one sample of a study of CXCR3-negative and CXCR3-positive naive CD8 T cells. With the 5' RACE reads reprocessed, TCRdb shows one record per CDR3 protein and no DNA. The sample yields under 75,000 distinct CDR3 sequences, of which the top ten take up approximately 0.71%. The sequenced material came from naive CXCR3+ CD8+ T cells from blood. These receptors all come from a human donor in good health. Some clones in this sample may be carry-over from other donors' samples. Both conserved end residues are part of each CDR3.

CASSPGGLGEQFF	TRBV7-3	TRBJ2-1
CASTERVNTEAFF	TRBV7-9	TRBJ1-1
CASTPGGRYEQYF	TRBV7-3	TRBJ2-7
CASSLGVLNTEAFF	TRBV11-2	TRBJ1-1
CSVESTGRTYEQYF	TRBV29-1	TRBJ2-7
CASSNPGTGNYEQYF	TRBV12-3/TRBV12-4	TRBJ2-7
CASSPSSQPQHF	TRBV12-3/TRBV12-4	TRBJ1-5
CASSLYGGGSYEQYF	TRBV7-3	TRBJ2-7
CASSDTSLAGGPNEQFF	TRBV6-4	TRBJ2-1
CASSLQGGELFF	TRBV27	TRBJ2-2
CSARAVTSSYEQYF	TRBV29-1	TRBJ2-7
CASSYPDRVGGSNQPQHF	TRBV6-2/TRBV6-3	TRBJ1-5
CASSYSNPTGRYGYTF	TRBV6-5	TRBJ1-2
CASSQDGQKVYNEQFF	TRBV4-3	TRBJ2-1
CASSLAAGQGPSYNEQFF	TRBV7-8	TRBJ2-1
CASSLEGAPYNEQFF	TRBV7-2	TRBJ2-1
CASSYLRDPYEQYF	TRBV6-2/TRBV6-3	TRBJ2-7
CASSLTGGENEQFF	TRBV7-3	TRBJ2-1
CASSVRTGGVYNEQFF	TRBV9	TRBJ2-1
CASNTGGLTTGELFF	TRBV12-3/TRBV12-4	TRBJ2-2
CASSQGQDYEQYF	TRBV4-2	TRBJ2-7
CASSPDEHEQYF	TRBV4-3	TRBJ2-7
CATRDFGGEQYF	TRBV15	TRBJ2-7
CSVDGLGMDYEQYF	TRBV29-1	TRBJ2-7
CASSYVGVSLGTGELFF	TRBV6-2/TRBV6-3	TRBJ2-2
CASSLEGVNSYNEQFF	TRBV11-3	TRBJ2-1
CASSLNFQETQYF	TRBV28	TRBJ2-5
CASSRSTGELFF	TRBV10-2	TRBJ2-2
CASSPLGHYNEQFF	TRBV10-1	TRBJ2-1
CASSSGGVLGTF	TRBV7-8	TRBJ1-2